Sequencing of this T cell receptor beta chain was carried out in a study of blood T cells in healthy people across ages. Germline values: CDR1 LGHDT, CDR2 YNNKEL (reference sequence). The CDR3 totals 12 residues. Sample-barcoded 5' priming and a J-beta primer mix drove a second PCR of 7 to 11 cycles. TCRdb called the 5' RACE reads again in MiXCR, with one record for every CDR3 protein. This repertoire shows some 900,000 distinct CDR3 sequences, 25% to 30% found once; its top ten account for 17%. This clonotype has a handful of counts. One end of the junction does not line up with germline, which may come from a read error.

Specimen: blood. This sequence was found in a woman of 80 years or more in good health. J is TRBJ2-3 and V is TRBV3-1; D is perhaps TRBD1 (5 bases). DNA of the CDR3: TGTGCCAGCAGCCAAGTGACAGATGCGCAGTATTTT. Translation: CASSQVTDAQYF.